This TCR beta chain was sequenced in a study of Graves' ophthalmopathy and Graves' hyperthyroidism. Points from the study as a whole: A model of 13 signatures distinguished ophthalmopathy from stable hyperthyroidism at approximately 89% sensitivity and 81.08% specificity.

This clonotype has just a few counts. Its antigen is not known. Beta-chain TCR CDR3 regions were amplified from RNA transcripts. Second-round multiplex PCR came after first-round RT-PCR with HTBI primers. TCRdb independently ran MiXCR on the multiplex PCR reads; one entry per CDR3 protein. The data hold about 620,000 distinct CDR3 sequences, with about 20% observed a single time. Trimming cost V 4 bases and J 0 bases, with 10 bases left between them. The CDR3 has 15 residues. CDR1 and CDR2 (germline): MNHNS, SASEGT. Patients newly diagnosed with hyperthyroidism, under 2 months' duration, were aged 18 to 65, the study reports. Symptoms, serum thyroxine and TRAb, thyroid ultrasound, and orbital computed tomography formed the diagnostic basis.

J is TRBJ1-5 and V is TRBV6-1; no clear D. This clonotype was obtained from a woman younger than 35 with stable Graves' hyperthyroidism. Some clones in this sample may be carry-over from other donors' samples. Sequenced: peripheral blood. The CDR3 sequence is CASSGQAYSNQPQHF. The CDR3 DNA sequence: TGTGCCAGCAGTGGGCAGGCCTATAGCAATCAGCCCCAGCATTTT.